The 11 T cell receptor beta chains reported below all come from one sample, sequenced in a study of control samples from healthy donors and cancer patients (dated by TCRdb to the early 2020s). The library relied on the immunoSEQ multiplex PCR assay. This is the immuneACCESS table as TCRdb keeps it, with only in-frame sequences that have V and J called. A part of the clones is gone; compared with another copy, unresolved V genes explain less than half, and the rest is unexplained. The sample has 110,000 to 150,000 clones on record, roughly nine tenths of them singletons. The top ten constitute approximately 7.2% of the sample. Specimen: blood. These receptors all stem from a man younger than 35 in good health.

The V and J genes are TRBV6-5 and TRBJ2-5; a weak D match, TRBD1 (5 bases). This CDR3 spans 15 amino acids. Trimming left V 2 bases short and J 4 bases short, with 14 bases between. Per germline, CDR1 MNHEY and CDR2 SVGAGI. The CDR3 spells CASSYLGVRVETQYF. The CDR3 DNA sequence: TGTGCCAGCAGTTACCTTGGGGTCAGGGTAGAGACCCAGTACTTC.

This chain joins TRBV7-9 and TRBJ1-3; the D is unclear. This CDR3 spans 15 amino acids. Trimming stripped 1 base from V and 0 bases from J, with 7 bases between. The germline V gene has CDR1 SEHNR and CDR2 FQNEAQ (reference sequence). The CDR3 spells CASSLGLGSGNTIYF. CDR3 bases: TGTGCCAGCAGCTTAGGACTGGGCTCTGGAAACACCATATATTTT. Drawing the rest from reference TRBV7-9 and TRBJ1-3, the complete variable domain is DTGVSQNPRHKITKRGQNVTFRCDPISEHNRLYWYRQTLGQGPEFLTYFQNEAQLEKSRLLSDRFSAERPKGSFSTLEIQRTEQGDSAMYLCASSLGLGSGNTIYFGEGSWLTVV.

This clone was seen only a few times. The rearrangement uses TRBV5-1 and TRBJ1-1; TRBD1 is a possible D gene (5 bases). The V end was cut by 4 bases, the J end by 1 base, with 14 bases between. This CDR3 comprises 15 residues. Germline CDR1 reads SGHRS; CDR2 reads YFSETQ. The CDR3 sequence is CASSQDNLANTEAFF. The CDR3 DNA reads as TGCGCCAGCAGCCAGGACAACTTGGCGAACACTGAAGCTTTCTTT.

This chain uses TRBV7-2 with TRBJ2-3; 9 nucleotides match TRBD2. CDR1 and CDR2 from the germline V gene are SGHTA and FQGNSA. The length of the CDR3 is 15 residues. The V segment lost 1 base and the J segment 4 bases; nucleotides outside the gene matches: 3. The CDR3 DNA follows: TGTGCCAGCAGCTTAGTTGCGGGGGGGGCAGATACGCAGTATTTT. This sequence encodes CASSLVAGGADTQYF.

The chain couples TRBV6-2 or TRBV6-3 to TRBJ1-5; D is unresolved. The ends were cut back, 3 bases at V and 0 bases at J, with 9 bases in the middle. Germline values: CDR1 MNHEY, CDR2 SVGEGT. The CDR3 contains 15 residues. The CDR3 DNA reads TGTGCCAGCAGTTATGGGCAGTATAGCAATCAGCCCCAGCATTTT. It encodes CASSYGQYSNQPQHF.

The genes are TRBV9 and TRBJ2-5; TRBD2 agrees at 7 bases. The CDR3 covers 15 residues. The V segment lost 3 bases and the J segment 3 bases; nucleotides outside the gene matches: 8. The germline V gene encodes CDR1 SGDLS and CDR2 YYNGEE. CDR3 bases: TGTGCCAGCAGCGACTCCGGGACTATTGAAGAGACCCAGTACTTC. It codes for CASSDSGTIEETQYF.

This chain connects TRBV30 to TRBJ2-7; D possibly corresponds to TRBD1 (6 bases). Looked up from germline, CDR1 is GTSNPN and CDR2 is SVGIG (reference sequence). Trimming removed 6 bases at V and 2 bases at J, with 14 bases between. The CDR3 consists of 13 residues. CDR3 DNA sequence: TGTGCCTGTCCTAACAGGGTCACCTACGAGCAGTACTTC. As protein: CACPNRVTYEQYF.

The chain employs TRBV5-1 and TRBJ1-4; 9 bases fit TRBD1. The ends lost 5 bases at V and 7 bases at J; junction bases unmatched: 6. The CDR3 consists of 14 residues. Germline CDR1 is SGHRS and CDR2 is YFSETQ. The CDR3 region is CASSFGTGTEKLFF. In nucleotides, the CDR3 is TGCGCCAGCAGTTTCGGGACAGGGACTGAAAAACTGTTTTTT.

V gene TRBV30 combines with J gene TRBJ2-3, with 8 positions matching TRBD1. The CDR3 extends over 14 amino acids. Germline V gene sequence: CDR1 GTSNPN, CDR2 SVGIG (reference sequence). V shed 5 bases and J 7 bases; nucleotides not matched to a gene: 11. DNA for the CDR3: TGTGCCTGGGAGCCCCCAGGGGGCAAGTATACGCAGTATTTT. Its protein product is CAWEPPGGKYTQYF.

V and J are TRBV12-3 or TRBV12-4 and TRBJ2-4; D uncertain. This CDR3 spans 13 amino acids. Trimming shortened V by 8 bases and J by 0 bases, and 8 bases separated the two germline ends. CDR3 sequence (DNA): TGTGCCAGCGGGGATATAGCCAAAAACATTCAGTACTTC. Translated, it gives CASGDIAKNIQYF.

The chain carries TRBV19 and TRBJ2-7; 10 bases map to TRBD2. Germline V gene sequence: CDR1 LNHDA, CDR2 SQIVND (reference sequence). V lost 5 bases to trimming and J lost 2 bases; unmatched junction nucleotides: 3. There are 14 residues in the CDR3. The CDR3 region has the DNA TGTGCCAGTAGTGTGGGACTAGCGCCCTACGAGCAGTACTTC. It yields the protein CASSVGLAPYEQYF.